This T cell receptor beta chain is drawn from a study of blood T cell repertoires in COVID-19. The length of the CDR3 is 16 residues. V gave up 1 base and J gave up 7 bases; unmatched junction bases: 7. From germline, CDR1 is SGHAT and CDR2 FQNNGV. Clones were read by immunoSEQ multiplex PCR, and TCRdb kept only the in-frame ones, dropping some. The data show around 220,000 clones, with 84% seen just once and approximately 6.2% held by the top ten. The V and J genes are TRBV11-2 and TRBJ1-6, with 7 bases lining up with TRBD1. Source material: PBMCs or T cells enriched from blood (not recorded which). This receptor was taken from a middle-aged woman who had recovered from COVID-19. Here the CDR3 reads CASSLVYRDRNSPLHF. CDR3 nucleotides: TGTGCCAGCAGCTTAGTCTACCGGGACAGAAATTCACCCCTCCACTTT.